Listed here are 26 T cell receptor beta chains from one sample, sequenced in a study of blood T cell repertoires in COVID-19. Profiling relied on immunoSEQ multiplex PCR, and the TCRdb table lists in-frame clones only, not all of them. This table has 100,000 or so clones, approximately 85% appearing once. The material sequenced was peripheral blood. These receptors were obtained from a man aged 50 or older with acute or convalescent COVID-19.

CDR3 DNA: TGCGCCAGCAGCTACGGACAGACCCAAGAGACCCAGTACTTC. It specifies CASSYGQTQETQYF. V gene TRBV5-1 combines with J gene TRBJ2-5; D may be TRBD1 (6 bases). The CDR3 runs to 14 residues. V lost 3 bases and J 1 base, leaving 10 bases between the germline ends. Germline V CDR1 and CDR2: SGHRS, YFSETQ.

The V call is TRBV19, the J call TRBJ2-1; D is uncertain. Germline values: CDR1 LNHDA, CDR2 SQIVND (reference sequence). Trimming removed 4 bases at V and 4 bases at J, with 5 bases between. The CDR3 spans 12 residues. CDR3 residues: CASSTMYNEQFF. CDR3 DNA: TGTGCCAGTAGTACCATGTACAATGAGCAGTTCTTC.

V and J are TRBV18 and TRBJ1-1; TRBD1 agrees at 7 bases. This CDR3 contains 14 residues. Germline CDR1 KGHSH, CDR2 LQKENI. Unmatched junction bases numbered 6, after V lost 1 base and J lost 7 bases. DNA for the CDR3: TGTGCCAGCTCACCACGAGGGGGCGCCGGTGAAGCTTTCTTT. It encodes CASSPRGGAGEAFF.

This rearrangement joins TRBV20-1 to TRBJ2-4; a possible D gene is TRBD2 (6 bases). CDR1 is DFQATT, CDR2 SNEGSKA, per germline (reference sequence). The germline V and J ends were trimmed by 6 bases and 8 bases, with 11 bases remaining between them. This CDR3 comprises 11 residues. The CDR3 bases are TGCAGTGCCGGGACTCCGGACATTCAGTACTTC. It translates to CSAGTPDIQYF.

The CDR3 DNA reads TGTGCCAGCAGGGTTAACCGGGACAGGGGGTCGGGCCAGTACTTC. Translating gives CASRVNRDRGSGQYF. J is TRBJ2-5 and V is TRBV6-5; 11 bases align to TRBD1. The CDR3 extends over 15 amino acids. The J segment lost 10 bases and the V segment lost 6 bases, leaving 13 bases of the junction unmatched. Looked up from germline, CDR1 is MNHEY and CDR2 is SVGAGI.

This clone was observed a single time. This chain uses TRBV3-1 (or the pseudogene TRBV3-2) with TRBJ1-2, with no clear D. The germline V gene has CDR1 LGHDT and CDR2 YNNKEL (reference sequence). V lost 0 bases to trimming and J lost 8 bases, with 13 bases between them. This CDR3 is 14 amino acids long. In DNA, the CDR3 is TGTGCCAGCAGCCAAGATCGGGTCCCCCGGGGCTACACCTTC. Its protein product is CASSQDRVPRGYTF.

The rearrangement uses TRBV7-2 and TRBJ2-5; D possibly corresponds to TRBD1 (6 bases). This CDR3 contains 13 residues. Germline V lookup: CDR1 SGHTA, CDR2 FQGNSA. Trimming removed 4 bases at V and 5 bases at J, with 11 bases between. CDR3 loop: CASSWTVRETQYF. The CDR3 DNA is TGTGCCAGCAGCTGGACAGTCCGGGAGACCCAGTACTTC.

This rearrangement joins TRBV5-4 to TRBJ2-7, with D perhaps matching TRBD2 (5 bases). The CDR3 runs to 14 residues. V lost 1 base and J lost 4, with 12 bases in between. Germline CDR1 is SGHNT and CDR2 is YYREEE (reference sequence). Written as DNA, the CDR3 is TGTGCCAGCAGCTTGTTCTCCAGCGGATACGAGCAGTACTTC. This translates into CASSLFSSGYEQYF.

This clone was seen a few times. V gene TRBV5-6 combines with J gene TRBJ1-5, with no clear D. The germline V gene has CDR1 SGHDT and CDR2 YYEEEE. The V gene lost 0 bases and the J gene lost 6 bases, with 7 bases spanning the gap. This CDR3 spans 13 amino acids. This chain's CDR3 is CASSLGWSQPQHF. The CDR3 DNA sequence: TGTGCCAGCAGCTTGGGTTGGAGTCAGCCCCAGCATTTT.

The rearrangement joins TRBV19 to TRBJ2-3; D might be TRBD2 (5 bases). V was shortened by 10 bases and J by 2 bases, with 7 bases between the two germline ends. The CDR3 sequence is 11 residues long. The germline CDR1 and CDR2 sequences are LNHDA and SQIVND (reference sequence). The CDR3 is CATGITDTQYF. In nucleotides, the CDR3 is TGTGCCACGGGGATCACAGATACGCAGTATTTT.

The chain is built from TRBV4-1 and TRBJ1-4; 10 bases agree with TRBD1. The germline V gene encodes CDR1 MGHRA and CDR2 YSYEKL. The CDR3 is 15 amino acids. The ends lost 6 bases at V and 4 bases at J; junction bases unmatched: 5. CDR3 sequence: CASSYGQGGNEKLFF. The CDR3 bases are TGCGCCAGCAGTTACGGACAGGGGGGTAATGAAAAACTGTTTTTT.

This rearrangement joins TRBV7-9 to TRBJ2-1; D possibly corresponds to TRBD1 (6 bases). V shed 5 bases and J shed 3 bases, with 17 bases lying between them. The CDR3 sequence is 16 residues long. Looked up from germline, CDR1 is SEHNR and CDR2 is FQNEAQ (reference sequence). This CDR3 reads CASSGGDRPSYNEQFF. The CDR3 DNA reads TGTGCCAGCAGCGGGGGAGACAGGCCCAGCTACAATGAGCAGTTCTTC.

The rearrangement joins TRBV19 to TRBJ2-7; the D gene is possibly TRBD1 (6 bases). Trimming left V 8 bases short and J 3 bases short, with 14 bases between. Germline V lookup: CDR1 LNHDA, CDR2 SQIVND (reference sequence). The CDR3 runs to 13 residues. CDR3 sequence (DNA): TGTGCCAGTTCGACAGGTGAGGACTACGAGCAGTACTTC. Its translation is CASSTGEDYEQYF.

The chain is built from TRBV9 and TRBJ1-4; TRBD1 aligns across 9 bases. The CDR3 consists of 17 residues. V lost 0 bases and J lost 8; bases outside the gene matches: 11. Germline CDR1 reads SGDLS; CDR2 reads YYNGEE. CDR3 in DNA: TGTGCCAGCAGCGTAGCGGGTCCGGGACAGGGAGTGGAAAAACTGTTTTTT. Its translation is CASSVAGPGQGVEKLFF. The variable domain in full, with the rest retrieved from reference TRBV9 and TRBJ1-4, is DSGVTQTPKHLITATGQRVTLRCSPRSGDLSVYWYQQSLDQGLQFLIQYYNGEERAKGNILERFSAQQFPDLHSELNLSSLELGDSALYFCASSVAGPGQGVEKLFFGSGTQLSVL.

The chain carries TRBV28 and TRBJ1-5; a possible D gene is TRBD1 (6 bases). V shed 6 bases and J shed 3 bases, with 9 bases lying between them. The V gene's germline CDR1 is MDHEN and CDR2 SYDVKM. CDR3 length equals 13 residues. CDR3 residues: CASRDSSNQPQHF. CDR3 bases: TGTGCCAGCAGGGACAGTTCCAATCAGCCCCAGCATTTT.

This clone was counted a few times. The rearrangement uses TRBV28 and TRBJ1-1; possibly TRBD1 for D (5 bases). V was clipped by 3 bases and J by 2 bases, with 13 bases between them. Germline V lookup: CDR1 MDHEN, CDR2 SYDVKM. This CDR3 contains 15 residues. The CDR3 DNA follows: TGTGCCAGCAGTTTGTCCGGGGGACTAAACACTGAAGCTTTCTTT. Translation gives CASSLSGGLNTEAFF.

The V call is TRBV12-5, the J call TRBJ2-2; D is possibly TRBD1 (6 bases). CDR3 length equals 15 residues. With 0 bases removed from V and 5 bases from J, the gap between germline ends came to 10 bases. Germline V gene sequence: CDR1 LGHNT, CDR2 FRNRAP. CDR3 nucleotides: TGTGCTAGTGGTTTGGTACGGCAGGGGACCGGGGAGCTGTTTTTT. It yields the protein CASGLVRQGTGELFF.

V gene TRBV24-1 combines with J gene TRBJ2-3; 8 nucleotides line up with TRBD1. V was pared by 7 bases and J by 4 bases, with 3 bases of the junction left unmatched. The CDR3 sequence is 13 residues long. Germline V gives CDR1 KGHDR, CDR2 SFDVKD. The CDR3 bases are TGTGCCACCAGCCGGACAGGGTCAGATACGCAGTATTTT. This gives the protein CATSRTGSDTQYF.

The chain recombines TRBV5-1 with TRBJ2-2; D ambiguous. V was clipped by 0 bases and J by 1 base, with 10 bases between them. The CDR3 totals 16 residues. CDR1 is SGHRS and CDR2 is YFSETQ in the germline V gene. CDR3 sequence reads: CASSLELTQNTGELFF. CDR3 DNA sequence: TGCGCCAGCAGCTTGGAACTAACCCAGAACACCGGGGAGCTGTTTTTT. The full variable domain, its missing parts supplied by reference TRBV5-1 and TRBJ2-2, is KAGVTQTPRYLIKTRGQQVTLSCSPISGHRSVSWYQQTPGQGLQFLFEYFSETQRNKGNFPGRFSGRQFSNSRSEMNVSTLELGDSALYLCASSLELTQNTGELFFGEGSRLTVL.

The V and J genes are TRBV18 and TRBJ1-2; 10 bases are a match to TRBD1. Germline values: CDR1 KGHSH, CDR2 LQKENI. The CDR3 is 14 amino acids. After removal of 6 bases from V and 5 bases from J, the junction contained 6 bases not matched to a gene. The CDR3 here is CASSPPGQGYGYTF. The CDR3, as DNA: TGTGCCAGCTCGCCTCCGGGACAGGGGTATGGCTACACCTTC.

This clone was detected once. The chain is built from TRBV11-1 and TRBJ2-5; D is uncertain. The CDR3 sequence is 14 residues long. Germline lookup yields CDR1 SGHAT and CDR2 FQDESV (reference sequence). V gave up 5 bases and J gave up 5 bases, with 15 bases separating them. CDR3 protein: CASSPNRGWETQYF. In DNA form, the CDR3 reads TGTGCCAGCAGCCCCAATCGAGGCTGGGAGACCCAGTACTTC.

The chain is built from TRBV19 and TRBJ2-7; TRBD1 matches at 7 bases. Trimming at V came to 1 base and at J to 3 bases, leaving 3 bases not matched to a gene. The CDR3 has 14 amino acids. Germline values: CDR1 LNHDA, CDR2 SQIVND (reference sequence). The CDR3, as DNA: TGTGCCAGTAGTATAGTAGACAGGGACTACGAGCAGTACTTC. Its protein is CASSIVDRDYEQYF.

The chain couples TRBV5-6 to TRBJ2-1; D gene uncertain. The germline CDR1 and CDR2 sequences are SGHDT and YYEEEE. V gave up 0 bases and J gave up 5 bases, with 18 bases separating them. The CDR3 has 17 amino acids. The DNA for the CDR3 is TGTGCCAGCAGCTTGGCTCACCGACGCCTCCAGGACAATGAGCAGTTCTTC. Translation gives CASSLAHRRLQDNEQFF.

V is TRBV6-1 and J is TRBJ2-7, with a possible D match to TRBD2 (6 bases). Germline V gives CDR1 MNHNS, CDR2 SASEGT. The V end was cut by 1 base, the J end by 0 bases, with 10 bases between. This CDR3 has 15 residues. The CDR3 sequence: CASSEGQGGSYEQYF. Written as DNA, the CDR3 is TGTGCCAGCAGTGAAGGTCAGGGAGGCTCCTACGAGCAGTACTTC.

The chain joins TRBV18 to TRBJ2-3, with 7 bases that match TRBD1. The length of the CDR3 is 16 residues. V was pared by 0 bases and J by 4 bases, with 7 bases of the junction left unmatched. Germline V gives CDR1 KGHSH, CDR2 LQKENI. Written as DNA, the CDR3 is TGTGCCAGCTCACCACCGGGTCGACAGGGTGCAGATACGCAGTATTTT. Amino acids: CASSPPGRQGADTQYF.

The V and J genes are TRBV5-5 and TRBJ1-1; D perhaps matches TRBD1 (5 bases). The V and J ends lost 1 base and 1 base respectively, with 11 bases between them. The CDR3 is made up of 15 amino acids. CDR1 is SGHKS and CDR2 is YYEKEE in the germline V gene (reference sequence). Written as DNA, the CDR3 is TGTGCCAGCAGCTTGTCGGGGGTCCGGAACACTGAAGCTTTCTTT. Residues: CASSLSGVRNTEAFF.